A selection of T cell receptor beta chains follows, all from one sample in a study of blood T cells in healthy people across ages. Each CDR3 protein is one row after TCRdb ran MiXCR on the 5' RACE reads. The sample has hundreds of thousands of distinct CDR3 sequences, about 25% seen once; the top ten hold 3% to 4%. These data also formed part of another study, on T cells of mothers and their children.

Source material: blood. The receptors here all came from a boy between 2 and 15 years old in good health. CDR3s include the opening cysteine and the closing phenylalanine or tryptophan. The D gene is left open where the match is weak. Where a row states a size, it is once, few, many or the class of an expanded clone; other rows omit it.

size: few; J: TRBJ2-1; D: .; V: TRBV19; CDR3: CAGSIGASPRYNEQFF; DNA: TGTGCCGGTAGTATAGGGGCTAGCCCTCGCTACAATGAGCAGTTCTTC
size: few; J: TRBJ1-3; D: .; V: TRBV20-1; CDR3: CSAGGRTSSGNTIYF; DNA: TGCAGTGCTGGGGGTAGGACCTCCTCTGGAAACACCATATATTTT
size: .; J: TRBJ2-3; D: .; V: TRBV4-3; CDR3: CASSQERSPVGSDTQYF; DNA: TGCGCCAGCAGCCAAGAAAGGAGTCCTGTAGGGAGTGATACGCAGTATTTT
size: .; J: TRBJ2-6; D: .; V: TRBV7-2; CDR3: CASSFRTSPGANVLTF; DNA: TGTGCCAGCAGCTTCCGGACCTCCCCTGGGGCCAACGTCCTGACTTTC
size: .; J: TRBJ2-3; D: .; V: TRBV25-1; CDR3: CASSKQGRGRTDTQYF; DNA: TGTGCCAGCAGTAAACAAGGTCGGGGGAGGACAGATACGCAGTATTTT
size: few; J: TRBJ1-1; D: .; V: TRBV12-3/TRBV12-4; CDR3: CASSLVAGSYTEAFF; DNA: TGTGCCAGCAGTTTAGTGGCTGGAAGCTACACTGAAGCTTTCTTT
size: .; J: TRBJ2-3; D: .; V: TRBV13; CDR3: CASSLAGPDMQYF; DNA: TGTGCCAGCAGCTTAGCGGGGCCAGATATGCAGTATTTT
size: few; J: TRBJ2-3; D: TRBD2; V: TRBV20-1; CDR3: CSARASGPTDTQYF; DNA: TGCAGTGCTAGAGCTAGCGGGCCCACAGATACGCAGTATTTT
size: .; J: TRBJ2-1; D: TRBD2; V: TRBV11-3; CDR3: CASSPKPGSGGYNEQFF; DNA: TGTGCCAGCAGCCCCAAGCCAGGTAGCGGGGGCTACAATGAGCAGTTCTTC
size: .; J: TRBJ2-1; D: .; V: TRBV29-1; CDR3: CSVEWRDNEQFF; DNA: TGCAGCGTTGAATGGAGGGACAATGAGCAGTTCTTC
size: few; J: TRBJ1-2; D: TRBD1; V: TRBV7-9; CDR3: CASRKGGRGNYGYTF; DNA: TGTGCCAGCAGGAAGGGAGGCAGGGGGAACTATGGCTACACCTTC
size: few; J: TRBJ2-2; D: .; V: TRBV12-3/TRBV12-4; CDR3: CASSSGGQQGYTGELFF; DNA: TGTGCCAGCAGTTCAGGGGGGCAGCAGGGGTACACCGGGGAGCTGTTTTTT
size: .; J: TRBJ2-7; D: TRBD2; V: TRBV7-2; CDR3: CASSLAASGGSYEQYF; DNA: TGTGCCAGCAGCTTAGCCGCTAGCGGGGGCTCCTACGAGCAGTACTTC
size: few; J: TRBJ1-6; D: TRBD1; V: TRBV4-3; CDR3: CASSQQGGSSPLHF; DNA: TGCGCCAGCAGCCAACAGGGGGGAAGCTCACCCCTCCACTTT
size: .; J: TRBJ1-6; D: .; V: TRBV6-5; CDR3: CASSFLGGSPNSPLHF; DNA: TGTGCCAGCAGTTTCCTCGGCGGGAGCCCAAATTCACCCCTCCACTTT
size: .; J: TRBJ2-1; D: TRBD2; V: TRBV6-6; CDR3: CASNGLAGAYNEQFF; DNA: TGTGCCAGCAATGGACTAGCGGGAGCCTACAATGAGCAGTTCTTC
size: once; J: TRBJ2-3; D: TRBD2; V: TRBV6-6; CDR3: CASSYLLAGGADTQYF; DNA: TGTGCCAGCAGTTATCTACTAGCGGGAGGGGCAGATACGCAGTATTTT
size: .; J: TRBJ2-7; D: .; V: TRBV20-1; CDR3: CSARDSRVHEQYF; DNA: TGCAGTGCTAGAGATTCCAGGGTACACGAGCAGTACTTC
size: .; J: TRBJ2-2; D: .; V: TRBV15; CDR3: CATSRASGAGELFF; DNA: TGTGCCACCAGCAGAGCTAGTGGCGCCGGGGAGCTGTTTTTT
size: .; J: TRBJ1-5; D: .; V: TRBV24-1; CDR3: CATSECGRFNQPQHF; DNA: TGTGCCACCAGTGAGTGCGGACGGTTCAATCAGCCCCAGCATTTT
size: .; J: TRBJ2-3; D: .; V: TRBV7-2; CDR3: CASSLGYLASTDTQYF; DNA: TGTGCCAGCAGCTTAGGGTATCTAGCCTCCACAGATACGCAGTACTTT
size: .; J: TRBJ2-7; D: TRBD2; V: TRBV5-1; CDR3: CASSLFSGSGHEQYF; DNA: TGCGCCAGCAGCTTGTTCAGCGGGAGCGGCCACGAGCAGTACTTC
size: many; J: TRBJ1-4; D: .; V: TRBV7-2; CDR3: CASSSLGEKLFF; DNA: TGTGCCAGCAGCTCCCTGGGTGAAAAACTGTTTTTT
size: few; J: TRBJ2-5; D: .; V: TRBV29-1; CDR3: CSVGGGGRWQETQYF; DNA: TGCAGCGTTGGCGGTGGTGGTCGATGGCAAGAGACCCAGTACTTC
size: .; J: TRBJ2-5; D: TRBD2; V: TRBV10-3; CDR3: CAISQRTSGRAGGETQYF; DNA: TGTGCCATCAGTCAACGGACTAGCGGGAGGGCCGGGGGAGAGACCCAGTACTTC
size: few; J: TRBJ2-2; D: .; V: TRBV29-1; CDR3: CSVEWQNTGELFF; DNA: TGCAGCGTTGAGTGGCAGAACACCGGGGAGCTGTTTTTT
size: few; J: TRBJ2-7; D: .; V: TRBV3-1; CDR3: CASSQEGLGYEQYF; DNA: TGTGCCAGCAGCCAGGAGGGACTCGGCTACGAGCAGTACTTC
size: few; J: TRBJ2-5; D: .; V: TRBV28; CDR3: CASSLQLGKETQYF; DNA: TGTGCCAGCAGTTTGCAGTTAGGCAAAGAGACCCAGTACTTC
size: .; J: TRBJ2-7; D: .; V: TRBV14; CDR3: CASSLVGPYEQYF; DNA: TGTGCCAGCAGCCTAGTGGGTCCCTACGAGCAGTACTTC
size: .; J: TRBJ2-5; D: .; V: TRBV6-1; CDR3: CASSEARAVQETQYF; DNA: TGTGCCAGCAGTGAAGCTCGGGCGGTACAAGAGACCCAGTACTTC
size: .; J: TRBJ2-7; D: .; V: TRBV20-1; CDR3: CSALDIGSYEQYF; DNA: TGCAGTGCCCTGGACATCGGCTCCTACGAGCAGTACTTC
size: .; J: TRBJ2-3; D: .; V: TRBV6-2/TRBV6-3; CDR3: CASSYYNRRDTQYF; DNA: TGTGCCAGCAGTTACTACAACAGGAGAGATACGCAGTATTTT
size: .; J: TRBJ2-5; D: .; V: TRBV12-3/TRBV12-4; CDR3: CASSDSRRGSQETQYF; DNA: TGTGCCAGCAGCGACTCCAGGAGGGGATCCCAAGAGACCCAGTACTTC
size: .; J: TRBJ2-5; D: TRBD1; V: TRBV5-1; CDR3: CASSLAIDRAQETQYF; DNA: TGCGCCAGCAGCTTGGCCATAGACAGGGCCCAAGAGACCCAGTACTTC
size: .; J: TRBJ1-1; D: .; V: TRBV6-2/TRBV6-3; CDR3: CASSPGVKALWSTEAFF; DNA: TGTGCCAGCAGTCCCGGGGTAAAGGCGTTATGGAGCACTGAAGCTTTCTTT
size: once; J: TRBJ1-2; D: .; V: TRBV20-1; CDR3: CSASPSAEAGYGYTF; DNA: TGCAGTGCTTCCCCTTCTGCCGAGGCCGGCTATGGCTACACCTTC
size: .; J: TRBJ1-3; D: .; V: TRBV20-1; CDR3: CSAKTGPGNTIYF; DNA: TGCAGTGCCAAGACAGGCCCTGGAAACACCATATATTTT
size: .; J: TRBJ2-3; D: .; V: TRBV20-1; CDR3: CSGGYEGDTRYF; DNA: TGCAGTGGGGGATACGAGGGAGATACGCGGTATTTT
size: .; J: TRBJ1-2; D: .; V: TRBV25-1; CDR3: CASSESPAGQAPLYGYTF; DNA: TGTGCCAGCAGTGAATCCCCGGCAGGCCAGGCACCACTCTATGGCTACACCTTC
size: .; J: TRBJ2-2; D: TRBD2; V: TRBV5-5; CDR3: CATSGGTSSTGELFF; DNA: TGTGCCACCTCCGGAGGGACTAGCTCCACCGGGGAGCTGTTTTTT
size: few; J: TRBJ2-7; D: .; V: TRBV7-6; CDR3: CASSPTLAYEQHF; DNA: TGTGCCAGCAGCCCAACCCTCGCTTACGAGCAGCACTTC
size: .; J: TRBJ2-3; D: .; V: TRBV3-1; CDR3: CASSQFTSDTQYF; DNA: TGTGCCAGCAGCCAATTTACCTCGGATACGCAGTATTTT
size: .; J: TRBJ2-5; D: TRBD1; V: TRBV9; CDR3: CASSVASQGAVETQYF; DNA: TGTGCCAGCAGCGTAGCGTCCCAGGGGGCGGTTGAGACCCAGTACTTC
size: .; J: TRBJ1-1; D: TRBD1; V: TRBV11-2; CDR3: CASSSWTGSEAFF; DNA: TGTGCCAGCAGCTCATGGACAGGATCCGAAGCTTTCTTT
size: .; J: TRBJ1-5; D: .; V: TRBV5-1; CDR3: CASSLGPSGNQPQHF; DNA: TGCGCCAGTAGCCTCGGTCCCTCTGGCAATCAGCCCCAGCATTTT
size: .; J: TRBJ2-7; D: .; V: TRBV12-3/TRBV12-4; CDR3: CASSPSSSGYEQYF; DNA: TGTGCCAGCAGCCCCTCCTCTAGTGGCTACGAGCAGTACTTC
size: .; J: TRBJ2-1; D: TRBD2; V: TRBV12-3/TRBV12-4; CDR3: CASSVSGRSYNEQFF; DNA: TGTGCCAGCAGCGTTAGCGGGAGATCCTACAATGAGCAGTTCTTC
size: .; J: TRBJ2-3; D: .; V: TRBV20-1; CDR3: CSASWGDTQYF; DNA: TGCAGTGCTAGTTGGGGAGATACGCAGTATTTT
size: .; J: TRBJ2-5; D: .; V: TRBV12-3/TRBV12-4; CDR3: CASSSGGGRKETQYF; DNA: TGTGCCAGCAGTTCCGGGGGAGGACGAAAGGAGACCCAGTACTTC
size: .; J: TRBJ2-1; D: .; V: TRBV6-5; CDR3: CASSYGSGRYNEQFF; DNA: TGTGCCAGCAGTTACGGGTCTGGGCGGTACAATGAGCAGTTCTTC
size: .; J: TRBJ2-7; D: .; V: TRBV12-3/TRBV12-4; CDR3: CASSLVSSIPSYEQYF; DNA: TGTGCCAGCAGTTTAGTATCTAGCATCCCCTCCTACGAGCAGTACTTC
size: .; J: TRBJ2-7; D: TRBD2; V: TRBV5-1; CDR3: CASSASIGTAGLAYEQYF; DNA: TGCGCCAGCAGCGCTTCTATCGGGACGGCAGGACTAGCCTACGAGCAGTACTTC
size: many; J: TRBJ2-1; D: TRBD2; V: TRBV5-1; CDR3: CASAGTSWDNEQFF; DNA: TGCGCCAGCGCCGGGACTAGCTGGGACAATGAGCAGTTCTTC
size: few; J: TRBJ2-1; D: .; V: TRBV4-3; CDR3: CASSQEGTEPNEQFF; DNA: TGCGCCAGCAGCCAAGAGGGCACCGAGCCCAATGAGCAGTTCTTC
size: many; J: TRBJ1-5; D: TRBD1; V: TRBV6-5; CDR3: CASSIRTGSEPQHF; DNA: TGTGCCAGCAGTATACGGACAGGGTCGGAGCCCCAGCATTTT
size: .; J: TRBJ2-1; D: TRBD2; V: TRBV10-3; CDR3: CAASFGTSDLFFYNEQFF; DNA: TGTGCCGCCAGCTTCGGGACTAGCGACTTATTCTTTTACAATGAGCAGTTCTTC